One and the same sample provided the 20 T cell receptor beta chains below, sequenced in a study of cytotoxic CD8 clonotypes in ibrutinib-treated CLL. TCRdb keeps only in-frame clones here, not all; method: immunoSEQ multiplex PCR. The sample yields roughly 160,000 clones, about 84% seen once. Specimen: PBMCs, collected after 24 months of ibrutinib treatment. The source of these receptors is a human donor with chronic lymphocytic leukemia.

This chain uses TRBV27 with TRBJ2-7; 8 bases match TRBD1. Trimming removed 4 bases from V and 4 bases from J; junction bases left unmatched: 3. Germline lookup yields CDR1 MNHEY and CDR2 SMNVEV (reference sequence). This CDR3 is built from 13 residues. The CDR3 region has the DNA TGTGCCAGCAGTTCCGGGACAGGTTACGAGCAGTACTTC. Translated, it gives CASSSGTGYEQYF.

The V gene is TRBV30, the J gene TRBJ1-1; maybe TRBD1 (5 bases). Germline-derived CDR1 and CDR2 are GTSNPN and SVGIG (reference sequence). The CDR3 consists of 15 residues. The ends were cut back, 0 bases at V and 4 bases at J, with 15 bases in the middle. CDR3 sequence: CAWSVRGTVITEAFF. The CDR3 nucleotides read TGTGCCTGGAGTGTACGAGGGACGGTGATCACTGAAGCTTTCTTT.

The table lists this clone with a count of one. The chain carries TRBV27 and TRBJ2-1; 9 bases are a match to TRBD2. The CDR3 runs to 16 residues. Germline trimming cut 0 bases from V and 5 bases from J; bases unmatched to any gene: 5. From germline, CDR1 is MNHEY and CDR2 SMNVEV (reference sequence). CDR3 loop: CASSLSPAGGHNEQFF. In nucleotides, the CDR3 is TGTGCCAGCAGTTTATCGCCGGCGGGGGGGCACAATGAGCAGTTCTTC.

V gene TRBV18 combines with J gene TRBJ2-1, with D perhaps TRBD2 (6 bases). V shed 1 base and J shed 8 bases, with 15 bases lying between them. The CDR3 runs to 15 residues. Germline V gene lookup returns CDR1 KGHSH and CDR2 LQKENI. CDR3 in amino acids: CASSPLTGEVHEQFF. In DNA form, the CDR3 reads TGTGCCAGCTCACCACTTACGGGAGAGGTACATGAGCAGTTCTTC.

V and J are TRBV7-2 and TRBJ2-6; 10 bases line up with TRBD1. Germline V lookup: CDR1 SGHTA, CDR2 FQGNSA. V was clipped by 1 base and J by 4 bases; unmatched bases: 4. CDR3 length: 17 residues. Here the CDR3 reads CASSLGTGGNGANVLTF. The CDR3 DNA follows: TGTGCCAGCAGCTTAGGGACAGGGGGTAACGGGGCCAACGTCCTGACTTTC.

This chain links TRBV6-1 with TRBJ2-7; the D is unclear. The CDR3 spans 12 residues. Trimming shortened V by 2 bases and J by 3 bases, and 5 bases separated the two germline ends. CDR1 MNHNS and CDR2 SASEGT come from the germline V gene. The CDR3 nucleotides read TGTGCCAGCAGTGAAATGCGCTACGAGCAGTACTTC. This translates into CASSEMRYEQYF.

The chain couples TRBV27 to TRBJ1-5; the match to TRBD1 covers 8 bases. CDR3 length: 16 residues. CDR1 is MNHEY, CDR2 SMNVEV, per germline (reference sequence). Germline trimming cut 9 bases from V and 6 bases from J; bases unmatched to any gene: 16. The CDR3 sequence is CASHPSAGGQVQPQHF. In DNA, the CDR3 is TGTGCCAGTCACCCCTCGGCAGGGGGCCAGGTTCAGCCCCAGCATTTT.

The V and J genes are TRBV9 and TRBJ2-5; TRBD2 aligns across 8 bases. Germline CDR1 and CDR2: SGDLS and YYNGEE. The CDR3 contains 15 residues. The junction had 6 bases not matched to a gene; V was cut back by 4 bases and J by 1 base. Here the CDR3 reads CASSPGGTSQETQYF. The CDR3 DNA follows: TGTGCCAGCAGCCCGGGTGGGACTAGCCAAGAGACCCAGTACTTC.

In its sample, this clone was seen once. The chain employs TRBV6-1 and TRBJ2-7; 10 positions match TRBD1. Germline V CDR1 and CDR2: MNHNS, SASEGT. The V gene end was trimmed by 6 bases and the J gene end by 5 bases; junction bases not matched to a gene: 4. This CDR3 has 13 residues. CDR3 region: CASSRDRGDEQYF. Here the CDR3 DNA reads TGTGCCAGCAGCCGGGACAGGGGAGACGAGCAGTACTTC.

The chain has TRBV5-6 and TRBJ2-3; 8 bases map to TRBD2. This CDR3 spans 15 amino acids. CDR1 and CDR2 (germline): SGHDT, YYEEEE. Losses at the gene ends were 5 bases for V and 3 bases for J; bases not matched to a gene: 8. CDR3 sequence (DNA): TGTGCCAGCAGACAGCGGGAGAGTCCGACAGATACGCAGTATTTT. The encoded protein is CASRQRESPTDTQYF.

This chain connects TRBV9 to TRBJ2-1; 9 bases match TRBD2. Trimming removed 3 bases from V and 7 bases from J; junction bases left unmatched: 14. Germline-derived CDR1 and CDR2 are SGDLS and YYNGEE. The CDR3 is 17 amino acids. CDR3 amino acids: CASSGIAKTSGSNEQFF. The CDR3 nucleotides read TGTGCCAGCAGCGGAATCGCGAAGACTAGCGGAAGTAATGAGCAGTTCTTC.

V is TRBV6-5 and J is TRBJ1-5; the D is unclear. The V end was cut by 5 bases, the J end by 12 bases, with 11 bases between. The CDR3 runs 11 residues. Germline CDR1 reads MNHEY; CDR2 reads SVGAGI. CDR3 sequence: CASSGRALQHF. As DNA, the CDR3 is TGTGCCAGCAGTGGGAGGGCCCTCCAGCATTTT.

This chain uses TRBV5-1 with TRBJ1-5; D might be TRBD1 (5 bases). This CDR3 is 15 amino acids long. CDR1 SGHRS and CDR2 YFSETQ come from the germline V gene. V shed 0 bases and J shed 4 bases, with 11 bases lying between them. The chain's CDR3 is CASSLEAGRNQPQHF. CDR3 nucleotides: TGCGCCAGCAGCTTGGAGGCAGGGCGGAATCAGCCCCAGCATTTT. The whole variable domain, filled in from reference TRBV5-1 and TRBJ1-5, reads KAGVTQTPRYLIKTRGQQVTLSCSPISGHRSVSWYQQTPGQGLQFLFEYFSETQRNKGNFPGRFSGRQFSNSRSEMNVSTLELGDSALYLCASSLEAGRNQPQHFGDGTRLSIL.

The rearrangement links TRBV7-9 to TRBJ2-5; 11 bases are shared with TRBD2. The trim removed 5 bases at V and 3 bases at J, leaving 11 bases unmatched. This CDR3 has 17 amino acids. The V gene's germline CDR1 is SEHNR and CDR2 FQNEAQ (reference sequence). Written as DNA, the CDR3 is TGTGCCAGCAGCCCATGGACTAGCGGGCCCGACAAAGAGACCCAGTACTTC. Amino acid sequence: CASSPWTSGPDKETQYF.

The chain uses TRBV30 and TRBJ2-7, with 7 bases identical to TRBD2. The CDR3 extends over 14 amino acids. With 2 bases clipped from V and 2 bases from J, the junction kept 6 bases outside the gene matches. Looked up from germline, CDR1 is GTSNPN and CDR2 is SVGIG (reference sequence). CDR3: CAWSLASGTYEQYF. The CDR3 coding sequence is TGTGCCTGGAGTCTCGCTAGCGGTACCTACGAGCAGTACTTC.

The chain couples TRBV6-6 to TRBJ2-5, with a tentative D call TRBD1 (5 bases). Germline V gene data show CDR1 as MNHNY and CDR2 as SVGAGI (reference sequence). This CDR3 spans 13 amino acids. Between the trimmed V and J ends, which lost 6 bases and 1 base, there was a span of 9 bases. The CDR3 coding sequence is TGTGCCAGCAGGTCCAGGGTCCAAGAGACCCAGTACTTC. Encoded protein: CASRSRVQETQYF.

This clone was detected once. The V call is TRBV13, the J call TRBJ1-4; D remains unclear. The CDR3 runs to 16 residues. Germline CDR1 and CDR2: PRHDT and FYEKMQ (reference sequence). Trimming took 1 base from V and 3 from J, leaving 12 bases between them. The CDR3 nucleotides are TGTGCCAGCAGCTTAGAAGGGAGGAGGGCTAATGAAAAACTGTTTTTT. Protein: CASSLEGRRANEKLFF.

The chain combines TRBV19 with TRBJ1-5; no definite D call. The CDR3 runs to 15 residues. V lost 1 base, J lost 0 bases, and 7 bases lay in between. Germline assignment: CDR1 LNHDA and CDR2 SQIVND (reference sequence). The CDR3 here is CASSIGPYSNQPQHF. The CDR3 DNA reads as TGTGCCAGTAGTATAGGGCCCTATAGCAATCAGCCCCAGCATTTT. Supplemented by reference TRBV19 and TRBJ1-5, the full variable domain reads DGGITQSPKYLFRKEGQNVTLSCEQNLNHDAMYWYRQDPGQGLRLIYYSQIVNDFQKGDIAEGYSVSREKKESFPLTVTSAQKNPTAFYLCASSIGPYSNQPQHFGDGTRLSIL.

The chain links TRBV10-2 to TRBJ2-1; 11 positions match TRBD2. The CDR3 runs to 17 residues. With 2 bases clipped from V and 2 bases from J, the junction kept 5 bases outside the gene matches. Germline values: CDR1 WSHSY, CDR2 SAAADI. This CDR3 reads CASSERVAGGPYNEQFF. CDR3 sequence (DNA): TGCGCCAGCAGTGAGCGGGTAGCGGGGGGGCCCTACAATGAGCAGTTCTTC.

In its sample, this clone was seen once. The junction departs from the called germline gene at one end, perhaps through a read error. The chain is built from TRBV9 and TRBJ2-7, with TRBD2 matching 7 bases. Germline V CDR1 and CDR2: SGDLS, YYNGEE. The CDR3 totals 14 residues. This CDR3 reads CASSPTGTTYGQYF. The CDR3 DNA reads as TGTGCCAGCAGCCCCACCGGGACTACCTACGGGCAGTACTTC.